Reported below is one TCR beta chain. This CDR3 comprises 14 residues. Germline-derived CDR1 and CDR2 are LNHNV and YYDKDF (reference sequence). The V gene lost 5 bases and the J gene lost 8 bases, with 18 bases spanning the gap. The data were obtained in a study of blood T cell repertoires in COVID-19. Sequenced by immunoSEQ multiplex PCR; TCRdb stores in-frame clones only, minus some. The table shows roughly 15,000 clones, with roughly 73% occurring only once. This TCR derives from a boy younger than 10 with active or convalescent COVID-19. The gene calls are TRBV15 and TRBJ1-1; TRBD1 is a possible D gene (5 bases). The sample comprised peripheral blood. CDR3 sequence: CATSSPTRQREAFF. As DNA, the CDR3 is TGTGCCACCAGCTCCCCAACCCGACAGCGCGAAGCTTTCTTT. The complete variable domain, with remaining parts taken from reference TRBV15 and TRBJ1-1, reads DAMVIQNPRYQVTQFGKPVTLSCSQTLNHNVMYWYQQKSSQAPKLLFHYYDKDFNNEADTPDNFQSRRPNTSFCFLDIRSPGLGDTAMYLCATSSPTRQREAFFGQGTRLTVV.